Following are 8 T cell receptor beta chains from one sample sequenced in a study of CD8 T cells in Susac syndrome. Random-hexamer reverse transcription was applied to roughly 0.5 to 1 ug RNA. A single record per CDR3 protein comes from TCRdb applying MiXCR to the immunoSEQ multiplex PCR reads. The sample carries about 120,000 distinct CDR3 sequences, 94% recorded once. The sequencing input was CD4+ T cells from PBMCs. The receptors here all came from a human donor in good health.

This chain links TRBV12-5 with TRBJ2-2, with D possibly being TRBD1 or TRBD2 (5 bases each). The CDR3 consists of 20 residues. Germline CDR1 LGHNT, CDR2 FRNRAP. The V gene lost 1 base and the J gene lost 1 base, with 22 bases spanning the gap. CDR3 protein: CASGLGGALVNSENTGELFF. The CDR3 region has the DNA TGTGCTAGTGGTTTGGGAGGGGCCCTCGTAAACAGCGAGAACACCGGGGAGCTGTTTTTT.

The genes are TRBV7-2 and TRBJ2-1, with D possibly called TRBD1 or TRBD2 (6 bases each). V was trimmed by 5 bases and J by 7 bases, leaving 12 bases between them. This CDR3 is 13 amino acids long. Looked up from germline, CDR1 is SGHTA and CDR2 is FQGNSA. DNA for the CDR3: TGTGCCAGCAGCAGACTAGGGGGGAATGAGCAGTTCTTC. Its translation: CASSRLGGNEQFF.

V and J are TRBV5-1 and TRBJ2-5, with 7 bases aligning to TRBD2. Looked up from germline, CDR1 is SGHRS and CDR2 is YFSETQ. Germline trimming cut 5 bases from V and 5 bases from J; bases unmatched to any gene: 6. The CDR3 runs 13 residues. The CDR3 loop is CASRGTSEETQYF. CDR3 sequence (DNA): TGCGCCAGCAGGGGTACTAGCGAGGAGACCCAGTACTTC.

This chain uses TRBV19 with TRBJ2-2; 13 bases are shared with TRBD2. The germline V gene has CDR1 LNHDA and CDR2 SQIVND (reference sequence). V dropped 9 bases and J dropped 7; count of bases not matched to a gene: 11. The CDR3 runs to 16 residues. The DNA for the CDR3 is TGTGCCAGCTTGGGACTAGCGGGATCTAGGGTCGGGGAGCTGTTTTTT. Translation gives CASLGLAGSRVGELFF.

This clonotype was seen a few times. As DNA, the CDR3 is TGCGCCAGCAACGGCGGCTCCTACGAGCAGTACTTC. This sequence encodes CASNGGSYEQYF. The chain combines TRBV10-2 with TRBJ2-7; D not resolved. The V end was cut by 7 bases, the J end by 0 bases, with 7 bases between. Germline V CDR1 and CDR2: WSHSY, SAAADI. This CDR3 comprises 12 residues.

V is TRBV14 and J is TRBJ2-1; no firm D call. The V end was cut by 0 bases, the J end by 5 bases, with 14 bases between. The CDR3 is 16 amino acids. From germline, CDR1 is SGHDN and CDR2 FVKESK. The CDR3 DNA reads TGTGCCAGCAGCCAAGATACAAGGTTCGTGCACAATGAGCAGTTCTTC. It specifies CASSQDTRFVHNEQFF.

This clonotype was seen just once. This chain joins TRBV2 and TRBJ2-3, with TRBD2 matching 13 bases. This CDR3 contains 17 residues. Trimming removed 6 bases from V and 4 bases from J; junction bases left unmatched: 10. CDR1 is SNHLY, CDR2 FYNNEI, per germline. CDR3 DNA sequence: TGTGCCAGCAGAGACCAGAGGACTAGCGGGAGTTCAGATACGCAGTATTTT. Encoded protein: CASRDQRTSGSSDTQYF.

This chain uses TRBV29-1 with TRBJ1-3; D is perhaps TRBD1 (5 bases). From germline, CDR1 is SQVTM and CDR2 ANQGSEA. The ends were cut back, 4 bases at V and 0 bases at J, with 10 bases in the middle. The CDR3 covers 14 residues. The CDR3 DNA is TGCAGCGTTGGGGGACGGAACTCTGGAAACACCATATATTTT. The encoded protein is CSVGGRNSGNTIYF. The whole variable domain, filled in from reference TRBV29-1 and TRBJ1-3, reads SAVISQKPSRDICQRGTSLTIQCQVDSQVTMMFWYRQQPGQSLTLIATANQGSEATYESGFVIDKFPISRPNLTFSTLTVSNMSPEDSSIYLCSVGGRNSGNTIYFGEGSWLTVV.